These T cell receptor beta chains were read from a single sample in a study of blood T cell repertoires in COVID-19. This table comes from immunoSEQ multiplex PCR, and its TCRdb copy is limited to in-frame clones, with some not included. The sample yields over 200,000 clones, over 75% seen once. Sequenced material: PBMCs or T cells enriched from blood (not recorded which). All receptors come from a man aged 18-30 years who had recovered from COVID-19. Each CDR3 is given with its conserved first and last residue.

CDR3: CASSQWGEGNTGELFF; J: TRBJ2-2; V: TRBV4-1
CDR3: CASTPGTGSYEQYF; J: TRBJ2-7; V: TRBV7-6
CDR3: CASSLFMAVAFF; J: TRBJ1-1; V: TRBV7-2
CDR3: CASRRTGTGELFF; J: TRBJ2-2; V: TRBV3-1/TRBV3-2
CDR3: CASSLAQGEQYF; J: TRBJ2-7; V: TRBV7-8
CDR3: CASSSRLNTEAFF; J: TRBJ1-1; V: TRBV6-5
CDR3: CASSDPGQAEKPPPGNTIYF; J: TRBJ1-3; V: TRBV6-4
CDR3: CASSPQDSYGYTF; J: TRBJ1-2; V: TRBV14
CDR3: CASRLRPYNEQFF; J: TRBJ2-1; V: TRBV19
CDR3: CASSESSGRWYEQFF; J: TRBJ2-1; V: TRBV13
CDR3: CAWSEGDYTEAFF; J: TRBJ1-1; V: TRBV30
CDR3: CASSLGGQINEQFF; J: TRBJ2-1; V: TRBV5-1
CDR3: CASSEQGWDYGYTF; J: TRBJ1-2; V: TRBV6-1
CDR3: CASSQAGTSSNEQFF; J: TRBJ2-1; V: TRBV3-1/TRBV3-2
CDR3: CASSWGTGLYEQYF; J: TRBJ2-7; V: TRBV5-1
CDR3: CASSLAQGAAGEQFF; J: TRBJ2-1; V: TRBV13
CDR3: CAWSVIGEMNTEAFF; J: TRBJ1-1; V: TRBV30
CDR3: CASSILVGGTGEQFF; J: TRBJ2-1; V: TRBV7-2
CDR3: CASSEGVQGVSGAFF; J: TRBJ1-1; V: TRBV2
CDR3: CASSLPGQASYEQYF; J: TRBJ2-7; V: TRBV5-4
CDR3: CASSGVRQGWTGELFF; J: TRBJ2-2; V: TRBV19
CDR3: CASSFSLAPSYEQFF; J: TRBJ2-1; V: TRBV11-2
CDR3: CASSKEIVTEAFF; J: TRBJ1-1; V: TRBV21-1
CDR3: CASSQETRDRAPLEQYF; J: TRBJ2-7; V: TRBV14
CDR3: CASGGQGTGELFF; J: TRBJ2-2; V: TRBV5-1
CDR3: CASSVGLHNEQFF; J: TRBJ2-1; V: TRBV9
CDR3: CASSPTGTRGDTQYF; J: TRBJ2-3; V: TRBV5-4
CDR3: CASSPMGAEQPQHF; J: TRBJ1-5; V: TRBV19
CDR3: CASSQDYRDWNTEAFF; J: TRBJ1-1; V: TRBV5-5
CDR3: CAWSGSVQETQYF; J: TRBJ2-5; V: TRBV30
CDR3: CASSSGLDHLETQYF; J: TRBJ2-5; V: TRBV6-9
CDR3: CASSKSRGSRGYTF; J: TRBJ1-2; V: TRBV21-1
CDR3: CASRGSGTSTDTQYF; J: TRBJ2-3; V: TRBV28
CDR3: CAISESLAGSTDTQYF; J: TRBJ2-3; V: TRBV10-3
CDR3: CASSPFSQGSDYGYTF; J: TRBJ1-2; V: TRBV9
CDR3: CASSQDRGSGTEAFF; J: TRBJ1-1; V: TRBV4-2
CDR3: CASSPRMVSSGEQYF; J: TRBJ2-7; V: TRBV18
CDR3: CSVALLGGDTEAFF; J: TRBJ1-1; V: TRBV29-1
CDR3: CASSFGGQGNTEAFF; J: TRBJ1-1; V: TRBV28
CDR3: CASRIDMVRNTEAFF; J: TRBJ1-1; V: TRBV5-1
CDR3: CASSVVPGSGEAFF; J: TRBJ1-1; V: TRBV9
CDR3: CSVEWGREDVNGYTF; J: TRBJ1-2; V: TRBV29-1
CDR3: CASSTGTENYGYTF; J: TRBJ1-2; V: TRBV6-5
CDR3: CASRGGGRETQYF; J: TRBJ2-5; V: TRBV27
CDR3: CASSPRGPGNTIYF; J: TRBJ1-3; V: TRBV5-6
CDR3: CAISPTSVGEQFF; J: TRBJ2-1; V: TRBV10-3
CDR3: CASSPLAPSSYNEQFF; J: TRBJ2-1; V: TRBV11-2
CDR3: CASRKTHPPQYF; J: TRBJ2-7; V: TRBV12-3/TRBV12-4
CDR3: CASSPRPGGTEETQYF; J: TRBJ2-5; V: TRBV7-9
CDR3: CSVYRTAYGYTF; J: TRBJ1-2; V: TRBV29-1
CDR3: CASSFAPGRAVDTQYF; J: TRBJ2-3; V: TRBV28
CDR3: CASSQRGKGYEQYF; J: TRBJ2-7; V: TRBV5-4
CDR3: CASSRDSEDYGYTF; J: TRBJ1-2; V: TRBV7-2
CDR3: CASSLGGGTGIQYF; J: TRBJ2-4; V: TRBV5-1
CDR3: CATREQGSDTQYF; J: TRBJ2-3; V: TRBV24-1
CDR3: CASSPGQFNYGYTF; J: TRBJ1-2; V: TRBV28
CDR3: CASSPPGQGIYGYTF; J: TRBJ1-2; V: TRBV7-9